This T cell receptor (beta chain) appears in the sequencing data of a study of technical replicates of blood from several donors (dated by TCRdb to 2015 to 2018). V lost 2 bases and J lost 1 base; the stretch between them is 8 bases long. Per the germline V gene, MNHNS is the CDR1 and SASEGT is the CDR2. The CDR3 covers 15 residues, taking in both the cysteine and the phenylalanine. Left in the record is the CDR3 DNA by itself, 45 bases read in frame from the first base. Receptor amplification or capture employed the immunoSEQ multiplex PCR assay. TCRdb retrieved this table from immuneACCESS and kept in-frame rearrangements only. Not all clones are present; in checked studies, unresolved V genes account for under half, and no reason is known for the remainder. The sample data list about 67,000 clones, and 95% to 98% of these were observed just once. The ten top clones hold approximately 0.3% of the sample.

This clone was observed once. Its antigen specificity is not known. It has no much larger one-base neighbor in the sample; base qualities were not kept. The clonotype was recovered from a human donor in good health. The rearrangement joined TRBV6-1 to TRBJ1-4; no D gene call is confident. Sample: T cells isolated from PBMCs. The CDR3 amino acid sequence is: CASSETVLTNEKLFF. The DNA sequence reads TGTGCCAGCAGTGAAACAGTATTAACTAATGAAAAACTGTTTTTT.